Shown below are 26 T cell receptor beta chains from a single sample sequenced in a study of T cell repertoires in cytomegalovirus infection. TCRdb itself ran the reads through MiXCR, one entry per CDR3 protein. The profile shows 100,000 to 150,000 distinct CDR3 sequences, about 32% of them singletons. Their recognized antigens are unknown. Material: CD8+ T cells from cultured PBMCs, obtained from culture after CMV antigen stimulation. The source is a human donor in good health (CMV status not recorded). Some clones in this sample may be carry-over from other donors' samples.

The count of this clonotype is one. The chain uses TRBV20-1 and TRBJ1-1; D remains ambiguous. V was pared by 3 bases and J by 0 bases, with 14 bases between. Germline CDR1 is DFQATT and CDR2 is SNEGSKA (reference sequence). The CDR3 covers 15 residues. This CDR3 reads CSASNPNQVNTEAFF. The CDR3 DNA reads TGCAGTGCTAGTAATCCCAATCAAGTGAACACTGAAGCTTTCTTT.

This clonotype was detected a few times. V and J are TRBV11-2 and TRBJ1-5; no clear D gene. The CDR3 length is 14 residues. The germline V gene encodes CDR1 SGHAT and CDR2 FQNNGV. V gave up 3 bases and J gave up 3 bases, with 9 bases separating them. The CDR3 nucleotides read TGTGCCAGCAGCTTTGAGGGATTCAATCAGCCCCAGCATTTT. Amino acids: CASSFEGFNQPQHF.

This clonotype was observed a single time. The rearrangement joins TRBV14 to TRBJ2-1, with 13 positions matching TRBD2. The length of the CDR3 is 20 residues. V lost 4 bases and J lost 5; bases outside the gene matches: 17. Germline V gives CDR1 SGHDN, CDR2 FVKESK. The DNA for the CDR3 is TGTGCCAGCAGCCCCCAGGCGGGACTAGCGGGGACCTACTTGGACAATGAGCAGTTCTTC. Its protein is CASSPQAGLAGTYLDNEQFF.

The V call is TRBV9, the J call TRBJ1-6; D is unresolved. The V and J ends lost 4 bases and 7 bases respectively, with 15 bases between them. The V gene's germline CDR1 is SGDLS and CDR2 YYNGEE. The CDR3 covers 15 residues. CDR3 protein: CASSYGGLRNSPLHF. CDR3 sequence (DNA): TGTGCCAGCAGCTATGGTGGACTAAGGAATTCACCCCTCCACTTT.

Ten or more counts support this clonotype. This chain joins TRBV7-3 and TRBJ2-7, with D perhaps matching TRBD1 or TRBD2 (5 bases each). The V gene's germline CDR1 is SGHTA and CDR2 FQGTGA. The CDR3 sequence is 15 residues long. V was shortened by 4 bases and J by 2 bases, with 15 bases between the two germline ends. The CDR3 is CASSSYGTDPYEQYF. The CDR3 region has the DNA TGTGCCAGCAGCTCATACGGGACGGACCCCTACGAGCAGTACTTC.

This clonotype has only a few counts. The chain employs TRBV6-2 or TRBV6-3 and TRBJ2-1; TRBD1 aligns across 10 bases. The germline CDR1 and CDR2 sequences are MNHEY and SVGEGT. Germline trimming cut 6 bases from V and 4 bases from J; bases unmatched to any gene: 9. The CDR3 length is 16 residues. The CDR3 bases are TGTGCCAGCAGCTTCTCTTGGGGACAGGGGTACAATGAGCAGTTCTTC. This encodes CASSFSWGQGYNEQFF.

The rearrangement joins TRBV12-3 or TRBV12-4 to TRBJ1-2, with D perhaps matching TRBD1 (5 bases). With 4 bases removed from V and 6 bases from J, the gap between germline ends came to 21 bases. The CDR3 sequence is 16 residues long. CDR3 sequence reads: CASSSHWDGSPNGYTF. CDR3 nucleotides: TGTGCCAGCAGTTCCCATTGGGACGGGAGTCCCAATGGCTACACCTTC.

This clonotype has only a few counts. V and J are TRBV4-3 and TRBJ2-1; the match to TRBD1 covers 9 bases. V shed 0 bases and J 1 base; nucleotides not matched to a gene: 4. Germline CDR1 is LGHNA and CDR2 is YSLEER. The CDR3 is made up of 17 amino acids. The CDR3 protein is CASSQDIGTGSYNEQFF. DNA of the CDR3: TGCGCCAGCAGCCAAGATATCGGGACAGGGTCCTACAATGAGCAGTTCTTC.

This clonotype was detected only a few times. CDR3 DNA: TGTGCCAGCAGTCTCATTGACAGGGGAGCCTACGAGCAGTACTTC. Its protein product is CASSLIDRGAYEQYF. The J gene is TRBJ2-7, the V gene TRBV28; 8 bases map to TRBD1. This CDR3 has 15 amino acids. V lost 5 bases, J lost 2 bases, and 8 bases stayed unmatched. Germline V lookup: CDR1 MDHEN, CDR2 SYDVKM.

This clonotype was seen a few times. The chain is built from TRBV6-5 and TRBJ2-3; 15 bases are a match to TRBD2. This CDR3 contains 17 residues. V trimming: 5 bases; J trimming: 2 bases; junction bases outside the gene matches: 5. Germline CDR1 is MNHEY and CDR2 is SVGAGI. CDR3 amino acids: CASSVGLAGGFTDTQYF. In nucleotides, the CDR3 is TGTGCCAGCAGTGTGGGACTAGCGGGGGGATTCACAGATACGCAGTATTTT.

On this clonotype: This may stem from a read error, because a much larger clone lies one nucleotide away. The chain has TRBV7-9 and TRBJ2-5; 12 bases are shared with TRBD2. The CDR3 is made up of 15 amino acids. CDR1 is SEHNR and CDR2 is FQNEAQ in the germline V gene (reference sequence). V lost 5 bases to trimming and J lost 1 base; unmatched junction nucleotides: 2. As DNA, the CDR3 is TGTGCCAGCAGCCGACTAGCGGGGGTCCAAGAGACCCAGTACTTC. This encodes CASSRLAGVQETQYF.

This clonotype was seen only a few times. V gene TRBV19 combines with J gene TRBJ1-5; D is possibly TRBD1 (5 bases). The V end was cut by 3 bases, the J end by 1 base, with 10 bases between. In germline, CDR1 is LNHDA, CDR2 SQIVND (reference sequence). The CDR3 contains 15 residues. The CDR3 nucleotides read TGTGCCAGTAGTATTACGGGGCTGAGCAATCAGCCCCAGCATTTT. Protein: CASSITGLSNQPQHF.

This chain connects TRBV5-6 to TRBJ2-7, with no clear D. Germline assignment: CDR1 SGHDT and CDR2 YYEEEE. The CDR3 extends over 13 amino acids. Trimming removed 0 bases at V and 3 bases at J, with 7 bases between. The CDR3 sequence is CASSLESYYEQYF. The CDR3 bases are TGTGCCAGCAGCTTGGAGTCCTACTACGAGCAGTACTTC.

The CDR3 spells CASSPDPGGTEAFF. DNA for the CDR3: TGCGCCAGCAGCCCGGACCCTGGGGGCACTGAAGCTTTCTTT. This chain joins TRBV4-1 and TRBJ1-1, with a possible D match to TRBD1 (5 bases). The CDR3 runs 14 residues. Germline V gives CDR1 MGHRA, CDR2 YSYEKL. Trimming removed 4 bases at V and 4 bases at J, with 13 bases between.

This clonotype was seen a single time. The gene calls are TRBV7-6 and TRBJ2-1, with TRBD2 identical over 11 bases. The CDR3 has 18 amino acids. Germline V gene lookup returns CDR1 SGHVS and CDR2 FNYEAQ. V lost 0 bases, J lost 1 base, and 5 bases stayed unmatched. CDR3 DNA sequence: TGTGCCAGCAGCTTAGCGCAGGGACTAGCGGTATCCTACAATGAGCAGTTCTTC. The encoded protein is CASSLAQGLAVSYNEQFF.

The chain has TRBV12-5 and TRBJ1-3; the D gene is possibly TRBD1 (5 bases). The CDR3 has 17 residues. V was clipped by 6 bases and J by 1 base, with 19 bases between them. Per germline, CDR1 LGHNT and CDR2 FRNRAP. The CDR3 nucleotides read TGTGCTAGTGGCGTCAAGCCGTGGGGCATATCTGGAAACACCATATATTTT. This codes for CASGVKPWGISGNTIYF.

Only a few counts were recorded for this clonotype. V gene TRBV7-9 combines with J gene TRBJ1-2; 12 bases fit TRBD1. The CDR3 length is 16 residues. Germline CDR1 is SEHNR and CDR2 is FQNEAQ (reference sequence). J gave up 8 bases and V 5 bases, and 12 bases lay outside the gene matches. CDR3 coding DNA: TGTGCCAGCAGCCCCCTGGGACAGGGGGCGCGGGAAGGCTACACCTTC. It yields the protein CASSPLGQGAREGYTF.

The chain combines TRBV29-1 with TRBJ2-2; 7 bases fit TRBD1. From germline, CDR1 is SQVTM and CDR2 ANQGSEA. The CDR3 is made up of 14 amino acids. V lost 5 bases and J lost 5; bases outside the gene matches: 8. The CDR3 DNA follows: TGCAGCGTTCTCGACAGGGTTGGTACCGGGGAGCTGTTTTTT. It translates to CSVLDRVGTGELFF.

The chain links TRBV7-9 to TRBJ2-2; 7 nucleotides match TRBD2. V trimming: 5 bases; J trimming: 4 bases; junction bases outside the gene matches: 13. This CDR3 region has 17 residues. Looked up from germline, CDR1 is SEHNR and CDR2 is FQNEAQ (reference sequence). CDR3 residues: CASSTPRAGGSTGELFF. The CDR3 nucleotides read TGTGCCAGCAGCACCCCCAGGGCCGGGGGGAGCACCGGGGAGCTGTTTTTT.

This clonotype was counted at least ten times. The chain couples TRBV6-1 to TRBJ1-1; 7 nucleotides line up with TRBD1. The CDR3 is 15 amino acids. Unmatched junction bases numbered 6, after V lost 5 bases and J lost 0 bases. Germline V gene data show CDR1 as MNHNS and CDR2 as SASEGT. The CDR3 nucleotides are TGTGCCAGCAGTACAGGGGTACGCATGAACACTGAAGCTTTCTTT. Its protein product is CASSTGVRMNTEAFF.

The chain joins TRBV7-8 to TRBJ1-4; D is possibly TRBD1 (6 bases). The CDR3 is 15 amino acids. CDR1 is SGHVS and CDR2 is FQNEAQ in the germline V gene. Trimming pared 5 bases from V and 7 bases from J, leaving 17 bases between. DNA for the CDR3: TGTGCCAGCAGCCCCCCATGGGGGCGAGGTGAAAAACTGTTTTTT. This codes for CASSPPWGRGEKLFF.

The gene calls are TRBV6-6 and TRBJ1-2; maybe TRBD1 (6 bases). This CDR3 has 15 amino acids. Germline V gives CDR1 MNHNY, CDR2 SVGAGI (reference sequence). The ends were cut back, 2 bases at V and 3 bases at J, with 13 bases in the middle. The CDR3 nucleotides read TGTGCCAGCAGTTACGAACGGGGGGCTGACTATGGCTACACCTTC. Its translation is CASSYERGADYGYTF.

This clonotype has just a few counts. This chain joins TRBV6-2 or TRBV6-3 and TRBJ1-2; TRBD1 agrees at 8 bases. The J segment lost 3 bases and the V segment lost 0 bases, leaving 9 bases of the junction unmatched. CDR1 is MNHEY and CDR2 is SVGEGT in the germline V gene. The CDR3 is 17 residues long. The CDR3 DNA reads as TGTGCCAGCAGTTACTCGATACAGGGGGATCTGGACTATGGCTACACCTTC. Translation: CASSYSIQGDLDYGYTF.

This clonotype was counted a few times. This rearrangement joins TRBV6-5 to TRBJ2-5; D is unresolved. The length of the CDR3 is 13 residues. The V gene lost 8 bases and the J gene lost 1 base, with 11 bases spanning the gap. CDR1 MNHEY and CDR2 SVGAGI come from the germline V gene. This CDR3 is CASRLGSQETQYF. CDR3 DNA sequence: TGTGCCAGCCGTCTGGGGTCCCAAGAGACCCAGTACTTC.

In its sample, this clonotype was seen once. J is TRBJ2-3 and V is TRBV10-3; weak D call: TRBD2 (7 bases). CDR3 length: 14 amino acids. Trimming removed 10 bases from V and 5 bases from J, with 19 bases in between. Germline V gene lookup returns CDR1 ENHRY and CDR2 SYGVKD. The CDR3: CATSPRGAGDTQYF. CDR3 DNA sequence: TGTGCCACTTCCCCACGGGGGGCGGGAGATACGCAGTATTTT.

This clonotype was found many times. V usage is TRBV7-8 and J usage is TRBJ2-6, with D tentatively TRBD1 (7 bases). CDR3 length: 19 residues. Between the trimmed V and J ends, which lost 5 bases and 0 bases, there was a span of 20 bases. The germline V gene encodes CDR1 SGHVS and CDR2 FQNEAQ. CDR3 residues: CASSPRAGQLYSGANVLTF. In nucleotides, the CDR3 is TGTGCCAGCAGCCCCAGGGCGGGACAGCTGTACTCTGGGGCCAACGTCCTGACTTTC.